Shown below are 21 T cell receptor beta chains from a single sample sequenced in a study of T cells in Graves' hyperthyroidism and ophthalmopathy. Amplification of TCR beta CDR3 regions was performed using RNA transcripts as template. First-round RT-PCR with HTBI primers amplified the TCR CDR3 region. MiXCR, run by TCRdb on the multiplex PCR reads, gives a single entry per CDR3 protein. The sample shows roughly 240,000 distinct CDR3 sequences, around 17% of them seen only once. The source material was blood. These receptors were obtained from a young woman with Graves' ophthalmopathy.

This clonotype was found many times. The chain joins TRBV20-1 to TRBJ2-5; D is undetermined. V was cut by 6 bases and J by 4 bases, with 15 bases left in between. CDR1 and CDR2 (germline): DFQATT, SNEGSKA (reference sequence). This CDR3 has 13 residues. CDR3 bases: TGCAGTGCAACCCTCGCAGTGGGAGAGACCCAGTACTTC. Translating gives CSATLAVGETQYF.

This clonotype was observed a handful of times. The rearrangement links TRBV19 to TRBJ1-2; 7 bases map to TRBD1. V lost 6 bases and J lost 6; bases outside the gene matches: 13. The CDR3 has 15 amino acids. Germline V gene lookup returns CDR1 LNHDA and CDR2 SQIVND (reference sequence). CDR3 in amino acids: CASRYRDSLIHGYTF. The CDR3 DNA sequence: TGTGCCAGTAGGTACCGGGACAGCCTAATCCATGGCTACACCTTC.

This clonotype occurred many times. The rearrangement links TRBV6-1 to TRBJ2-1; D perhaps matches TRBD2 (6 bases). The CDR3 consists of 14 residues. Germline V gene lookup returns CDR1 MNHNS and CDR2 SASEGT. V lost 6 bases to trimming and J lost 4 bases, with 13 bases between them. Written as DNA, the CDR3 is TGTGCCAGCAGCAGACTAGGGGAATACAATGAGCAGTTCTTC. This translates into CASSRLGEYNEQFF.

This clonotype came up many times. The rearrangement joins TRBV14 to TRBJ1-1; no clear D gene. In germline, CDR1 is SGHDN, CDR2 FVKESK. V lost 3 bases and J lost 4, with 9 bases in between. The CDR3 covers 13 residues. The CDR3 nucleotides read TGTGCCAGCAGCCACCAAGGGTCCACTGAAGCTTTCTTT. The encoded protein is CASSHQGSTEAFF.

The gene calls are TRBV7-2 and TRBJ1-2; 10 bases line up with TRBD1. V lost 5 bases and J lost 8; bases outside the gene matches: 11. The length of the CDR3 is 15 residues. In germline, CDR1 is SGHTA, CDR2 FQGNSA. CDR3 in DNA: TGTGCCAGCAGCACCCGGGACAGGGGAAGGGAGGGCTACACCTTC. Protein sequence: CASSTRDRGREGYTF.

This clonotype was counted ten times or more. The chain recombines TRBV28 with TRBJ2-7; 10 nucleotides match TRBD1. Looked up from germline, CDR1 is MDHEN and CDR2 is SYDVKM. This CDR3 is 17 amino acids long. V gave up 3 bases and J gave up 7 bases; unmatched junction bases: 15. The CDR3 region has the DNA TGTGCCAGCAGTTTCCCGCAGAAGCGGGACAGGGGTTGGGAGCAGTACTTC. Encoded protein: CASSFPQKRDRGWEQYF.

In its sample, this clonotype was seen a few times. The chain links TRBV11-3 to TRBJ2-5; 9 nucleotides agree with TRBD2. The CDR3 is 16 residues long. The V and J ends lost 1 base and 0 bases, in that order; junction bases with no gene match: 3. Germline V lookup: CDR1 SGHNT, CDR2 YENEEA. CDR3 nucleotide sequence: TGTGCCAGCAGCTTAGTAGCGGGAGAGGACCAAGAGACCCAGTACTTC. Amino acid sequence: CASSLVAGEDQETQYF.

This clonotype was counted between two and nine times. This chain joins TRBV24-1 and TRBJ2-3; D unclear. V gave up 0 bases and J gave up 7 bases, with 13 bases separating them. This CDR3 has 15 amino acids. Germline V gene data show CDR1 as KGHDR and CDR2 as SFDVKD. The CDR3 region has the DNA TGTGCCACCAGTGATTTGACTGGCACTACAAATACGCAGTATTTT. Translating gives CATSDLTGTTNTQYF.

The gene calls are TRBV5-4 and TRBJ2-6; 7 bases are a match to TRBD1. Germline V lookup: CDR1 SGHNT, CDR2 YYREEE (reference sequence). This CDR3 contains 15 residues. The V segment lost 9 bases and the J segment 5 bases; nucleotides outside the gene matches: 11. This CDR3 reads CATHRGSSRANVLTF. CDR3 in DNA: TGTGCCACCCACAGGGGTTCCTCGCGGGCCAACGTCCTGACTTTC.

The genes are TRBV4-1 and TRBJ2-2; 13 nucleotides agree with TRBD2. This CDR3 has 16 residues. Germline lookup yields CDR1 MGHRA and CDR2 YSYEKL. Losses at the gene ends were 6 bases for V and 8 bases for J; bases not matched to a gene: 9. The CDR3 DNA sequence: TGCGCCAGCAGGGAACTAGCGGGAGGGCCGCCGGGGGAGCTGTTTTTT. Translation gives CASRELAGGPPGELFF.

This clonotype was counted many times. This chain connects TRBV20-1 to TRBJ2-7; D not resolved. The CDR3 has 13 amino acids. Trimming pared 3 bases from V and 7 bases from J, leaving 16 bases between. Germline V gene sequence: CDR1 DFQATT, CDR2 SNEGSKA (reference sequence). The CDR3 DNA reads TGCAGTGCTAGTCCGGGCCTCCTAGGGGAGCAGTACTTC. Encoded protein: CSASPGLLGEQYF.

This clonotype was seen many times. The V gene is TRBV12-3 or TRBV12-4, the J gene TRBJ1-3; TRBD1 agrees at 7 bases. The CDR3 sequence is 15 residues long. V trimming: 7 bases; J trimming: 0 bases; junction bases outside the gene matches: 6. CDR3 DNA sequence: TGTGCCAGCACCGAGGGACAGTCCTCTGGAAACACCATATATTTT. Amino acids: CASTEGQSSGNTIYF.

This clonotype was observed at least ten times. The rearrangement uses TRBV7-2 and TRBJ2-7, with TRBD2 as a possible D gene (5 bases). The CDR3 is 15 amino acids. V lost 4 bases and J lost 0, with 13 bases in between. Germline loops: CDR1 SGHTA, CDR2 FQGNSA. In DNA form, the CDR3 reads TGTGCCAGCAGCTCACCCTCCGAGGGCTCCTACGAGCAGTACTTC. Residues: CASSSPSEGSYEQYF.

By share, this clonotype ranks as medium-sized (0.01 to 0.1%). The chain recombines TRBV4-3 with TRBJ2-7, with 8 positions matching TRBD1. V shed 3 bases, J shed 10 bases, and the junction held 8 bases outside the gene matches. Per germline, CDR1 LGHNA and CDR2 YSLEER. The length of the CDR3 is 13 residues. CDR3 protein: CASSHRTGREQYF. CDR3 DNA sequence: TGCGCCAGCAGCCATAGGACAGGGCGTGAACAGTACTTC.

This clonotype was found many times. This rearrangement joins TRBV20-1 to TRBJ1-6; no reliable D call. The germline CDR1 and CDR2 sequences are DFQATT and SNEGSKA (reference sequence). Deletions cut 5 bases from V and 7 bases from J, with 12 bases between. This CDR3 is built from 13 residues. The CDR3 is CSAHGVFNSPLHF. In DNA, the CDR3 is TGCAGTGCTCATGGGGTTTTCAATTCACCCCTCCACTTT.

This clonotype has at least ten counts. The rearrangement links TRBV11-2 to TRBJ1-1; a possible D gene is TRBD1 (6 bases). The CDR3 runs 15 residues. Trimming removed 2 bases at V and 4 bases at J, with 14 bases between. Germline V gene sequence: CDR1 SGHAT, CDR2 FQNNGV. CDR3 coding DNA: TGTGCCAGCAGCTTATCCTGGGGGGGCAGCACTGAAGCTTTCTTT. Translated, it gives CASSLSWGGSTEAFF.

In this sample, this clonotype turned up a few times. A much larger clonotype is one base distant, so this may be a read error. The chain recombines TRBV2 with TRBJ1-5, with D uncertain. The CDR3 loop spans 15 amino acids. CDR1 and CDR2 (germline): SNHLY, FYNNEI. Between the trimmed V and J ends, which lost 4 bases and 5 bases, there was a span of 15 bases. CDR3 nucleotide sequence: TGTGCCAGCAGTGGAGCGCTTCGGAGGGATCAGCCCCAGCATTTT. As protein: CASSGALRRDQPQHF.

This chain joins TRBV3-1 and TRBJ2-7; D is uncertain. CDR3 length: 11 residues. Germline V gene lookup returns CDR1 LGHDT and CDR2 YNNKEL (reference sequence). Deletions cut 4 bases from V and 6 bases from J, with 7 bases between. The CDR3 region has the DNA TGTGCCAGCAGCCTTCGGGCCGAGCAGTACTTC. It codes for CASSLRAEQYF.

This clonotype has at least ten counts. The chain has TRBV15 and TRBJ1-1; weak D call: TRBD1 (6 bases). The CDR3 is 12 amino acids. CDR1 and CDR2 (germline): LNHNV, YYDKDF (reference sequence). Trimming left V 11 bases short and J 2 bases short, with 12 bases between. The CDR3 loop reads CAVRTENTEAFF. The CDR3 nucleotides read TGTGCCGTCCGGACAGAAAACACTGAAGCTTTCTTT.

For this clonotype: A much more abundant neighbour one base away suggests this may be a read error. The chain couples TRBV7-3 to TRBJ2-3, with D hard to call. Germline V gene data show CDR1 as SGHTA and CDR2 as FQGTGA. Trimming took off 5 bases at V and 6 bases at J, with 15 bases between the two ends. The CDR3 extends over 14 amino acids. The CDR3 DNA follows: TGTGCCAGCAGCATGCGGAAGCCCCCGGATACGCAGTATTTT. It encodes CASSMRKPPDTQYF.

This clonotype was seen at least ten times. The gene calls are TRBV12-3 or TRBV12-4 and TRBJ2-2; D might be TRBD2 (5 bases). V was pared by 5 bases and J by 5 bases, with 15 bases between. The length of the CDR3 is 15 residues. The CDR3 loop is CASSPHLGGTGELFF. The DNA for the CDR3 is TGTGCCAGCAGTCCCCACCTGGGCGGGACCGGGGAGCTGTTTTTT.